The next 22 T cell receptor beta chains were all read from a single sample in a study of T cell repertoires in ileal Crohn's disease. The protocol was immunoSEQ multiplex PCR, while the TCRdb copy is restricted to in-frame clones and leaves out a portion. The sample has fewer than 20,000 clones, over 45% seen once; the top ten hold less than 7.5%. Material for sequencing was ileal tissue. The source of these receptors is an adult with Crohn's disease.

The V and J genes are TRBV10-2 and TRBJ2-2; D not resolved. The ends were cut back, 6 bases at V and 0 bases at J, with 11 bases in the middle. The CDR3 loop spans 15 amino acids. Per germline, CDR1 WSHSY and CDR2 SAAADI. The CDR3 loop reads CASRSSAANTGELFF. The CDR3 nucleotides read TGCGCCAGCAGGTCAAGCGCCGCGAACACCGGGGAGCTGTTTTTT.

The CDR3 DNA follows: TGTGCCTGGCGCTCGGGCGGGAGTTCCTACGAGCAGTACTTC. Its translation: CAWRSGGSSYEQYF. The chain joins TRBV30 to TRBJ2-5, with 7 bases fitting TRBD2. The J call may be mistaken, given a closer DNA end match to TRBJ2-7. The germline CDR1 and CDR2 sequences are GTSNPN and SVGIG (reference sequence). The CDR3 has 14 residues.

The V call is TRBV18, the J call TRBJ2-5; D gene uncertain. The length of the CDR3 is 13 residues. The germline gives CDR1 KGHSH, CDR2 LQKENI. V lost 4 bases, J lost 5 bases, and 11 bases lay in between. This chain's CDR3 is CASSQSYGETQYF. In nucleotides, the CDR3 is TGTGCCAGCTCACAGAGTTACGGGGAGACCCAGTACTTC.

The chain couples TRBV27 to TRBJ1-2; 10 nucleotides line up with TRBD1. The CDR3 covers 16 residues. V lost 3 bases and J lost 3; bases outside the gene matches: 7. Germline lookup yields CDR1 MNHEY and CDR2 SMNVEV (reference sequence). CDR3 sequence reads: CASSLKGDRGYYGYTF. The CDR3 DNA follows: TGTGCCAGCAGTTTGAAAGGGGACAGGGGCTACTATGGCTACACCTTC.

The chain employs TRBV6-5 and TRBJ1-2, with TRBD1 as a possible D gene (5 bases). Trimming took off 6 bases at V and 2 bases at J, with 16 bases between the two ends. From germline, CDR1 is MNHEY and CDR2 SVGAGI. The CDR3 is made up of 15 amino acids. CDR3 protein: CASRVDAGPNYGYTF. CDR3 DNA sequence: TGTGCCAGCAGGGTGGATGCGGGGCCCAACTATGGCTACACCTTC.

This rearrangement joins TRBV18 to TRBJ2-5; TRBD1 is a possible D gene (5 bases). The V gene lost 3 bases and the J gene lost 2 bases, with 7 bases spanning the gap. Germline V gives CDR1 KGHSH, CDR2 LQKENI. CDR3 size: 13 residues. This CDR3 is CASSPGQQETQYF. The CDR3 coding sequence is TGTGCCAGCTCACCGGGGCAGCAAGAGACCCAGTACTTC.

The CDR3 sequence: CASGIDSAGQSRANVLTF. The CDR3 DNA reads TGTGCTAGTGGTATAGATAGTGCAGGACAAAGTCGGGCCAACGTCCTGACTTTC. V gene TRBV12-5 combines with J gene TRBJ2-6, with D maybe TRBD1 (5 bases). Germline V gives CDR1 LGHNT, CDR2 FRNRAP. This CDR3 is built from 18 residues. V was trimmed by 5 bases and J by 5 bases, leaving 22 bases between them.

V and J are TRBV19 and TRBJ1-1; D ambiguous. The V gene's germline CDR1 is LNHDA and CDR2 SQIVND (reference sequence). The CDR3 totals 12 residues. V was clipped by 6 bases and J by 6 bases, with 11 bases between them. The CDR3 here is CASRKREAEAFF. The CDR3 DNA follows: TGTGCCAGTAGGAAGCGGGAGGCTGAAGCTTTCTTT.

In its sample, this clone was seen a few times. This chain uses TRBV30 with TRBJ2-7, with 9 bases fitting TRBD1. V shed 1 base, J shed 5 bases, and the junction held 9 bases outside the gene matches. Germline V CDR1 and CDR2: GTSNPN, SVGIG (reference sequence). The CDR3 has 15 residues. CDR3 loop: CAWSGGTGNVHEQYF. The CDR3 bases are TGTGCCTGGAGTGGAGGGACAGGGAACGTCCACGAGCAGTACTTC. The full variable domain, with the rest looked up from reference TRBV30 and TRBJ2-7, is SQTIHQWPATLVQPVGSPLSLECTVEGTSNPNLYWYRQAAGRGLQLLFYSVGIGQISSEVPQNLSASRPQDRQFILSSKKLLLSDSGFYLCAWSGGTGNVHEQYFGPGTRLTVT.

The chain is built from TRBV19 and TRBJ1-1; no clear D gene. Germline V lookup: CDR1 LNHDA, CDR2 SQIVND (reference sequence). Trimming removed 3 bases at V and 7 bases at J, with 6 bases between. The CDR3 has 11 residues. CDR3 sequence: CASSIRFEAFF. CDR3 coding DNA: TGTGCCAGTAGTATCCGGTTTGAAGCTTTCTTT.

V usage is TRBV5-1 and J usage is TRBJ1-1; 10 bases are shared with TRBD1. Germline assignment: CDR1 SGHRS and CDR2 YFSETQ. The CDR3 is made up of 16 amino acids. V shed 4 bases and J 1 base; nucleotides not matched to a gene: 7. The chain's CDR3 is CASSQDRGFRNTEAFF. The CDR3 DNA reads TGCGCCAGCAGCCAGGACAGGGGGTTTAGGAACACTGAAGCTTTCTTT.

The rearrangement uses TRBV7-8 and TRBJ2-7; D might be TRBD2 (5 bases). CDR1 and CDR2 (germline): SGHVS, FQNEAQ. This CDR3 spans 15 amino acids. Trimming shortened V by 5 bases and J by 1 base, and 15 bases separated the two germline ends. CDR3 sequence (DNA): TGTGCCAGCAGCCAACTAGAAGGTTGGTCCTACGAGCAGTACTTC. Its translation: CASSQLEGWSYEQYF.

The chain uses TRBV18 and TRBJ2-1; 8 bases match TRBD2. J was trimmed by 7 bases and V by 3 bases; bases with no gene match: 8. The CDR3 totals 15 residues. Germline CDR1 reads KGHSH; CDR2 reads LQKENI. In DNA form, the CDR3 reads TGTGCCAGCTCACCTTCCGCCGGGGGGGAGAATGAGCAGTTCTTC. This translates into CASSPSAGGENEQFF.

The CDR3 spells CASSQGQGTYEQYF. The CDR3 DNA follows: TGCGCCAGCAGCCAAGGACAGGGAACCTACGAGCAGTACTTC. The chain combines TRBV4-1 with TRBJ2-7; 7 positions agree with TRBD1. This CDR3 region has 14 residues. The V segment lost 1 base and the J segment 2 bases; nucleotides outside the gene matches: 2. Germline CDR1 is MGHRA and CDR2 is YSYEKL.

This clone showed up just a few times. J is TRBJ2-1 and V is TRBV30; the match to TRBD2 covers 12 bases. CDR3 length: 15 residues. V trimming: 2 bases; J trimming: 8 bases; junction bases outside the gene matches: 7. Germline CDR1 is GTSNPN and CDR2 is SVGIG (reference sequence). In DNA, the CDR3 is TGTGCCTGGAGTCGACTAGCGGGAGAGATAGATGAGCAGTTCTTC. Its translation is CAWSRLAGEIDEQFF.

The chain uses TRBV6-1 and TRBJ2-1; 9 bases are a match to TRBD2. Looked up from germline, CDR1 is MNHNS and CDR2 is SASEGT. The CDR3 covers 18 residues. The V and J ends lost 4 bases and 2 bases, in that order; junction bases with no gene match: 12. The chain's CDR3 is CASSAIFPSGVPYNEQFF. CDR3 nucleotide sequence: TGTGCCAGCAGTGCTATATTCCCTAGCGGGGTCCCCTACAATGAGCAGTTCTTC.

V usage is TRBV15 and J usage is TRBJ2-5; 11 positions agree with TRBD2. From germline, CDR1 is LNHNV and CDR2 YYDKDF (reference sequence). The V segment lost 10 bases and the J segment 4 bases; nucleotides outside the gene matches: 26. CDR3 length: 20 amino acids. This CDR3 is CARAEAEGPLTSGSLETQYF. DNA of the CDR3: TGTGCCAGGGCTGAAGCAGAGGGTCCTTTAACTAGCGGGAGCTTAGAGACCCAGTACTTC.

The sample holds a few counts of this clone. The rearrangement links TRBV4-1 to TRBJ1-5; 9 bases line up with TRBD1. From germline, CDR1 is MGHRA and CDR2 YSYEKL. Trimming cost V 4 bases and J 4 bases; bases outside gene matches: 5. The CDR3 sequence is 15 residues long. As DNA, the CDR3 is TGCGCCAGCAGCCCTCGGACAGGGGCTAATCAGCCCCAGCATTTT. Protein product: CASSPRTGANQPQHF.

This chain connects TRBV10-1 to TRBJ2-7; D perhaps matches TRBD2 (6 bases). Germline CDR1 and CDR2: WNHNN and SYGVQD (reference sequence). V lost 2 bases, J lost 3 bases, and 11 bases lay in between. The CDR3 is made up of 14 amino acids. The CDR3 DNA reads TGCGCCAGCAGTGAGAGAGTGGGAGGCTACGAGCAGTACTTC. As protein: CASSERVGGYEQYF.

The rearrangement uses TRBV7-9 and TRBJ2-1; the match to TRBD2 covers 14 bases. The CDR3 is made up of 16 amino acids. Per the germline V gene, CDR1 is SEHNR and CDR2 is FQNEAQ (reference sequence). V dropped 5 bases and J dropped 13; count of bases not matched to a gene: 13. CDR3 DNA: TGTGCCAGCAGCCAAACCCCGGGACTAGCGGGAGAGGTACAGTTCTTC. Its translation is CASSQTPGLAGEVQFF.

J is TRBJ2-7 and V is TRBV2, with D hard to call. Trimming cost V 8 bases and J 2 bases, with 13 bases left between them. Germline CDR1 reads SNHLY; CDR2 reads FYNNEI. There are 13 residues in the CDR3. In DNA form, the CDR3 reads TGTGCCAGCCAAGACATCTCGACCTACGAGCAGTACTTC. Amino acids: CASQDISTYEQYF.

A few counts support this clone. V and J are TRBV6-5 and TRBJ2-1, with 7 nucleotides matching TRBD2. The V and J ends lost 9 bases and 4 bases, in that order; junction bases with no gene match: 6. Germline V gene lookup returns CDR1 MNHEY and CDR2 SVGAGI. The CDR3 runs to 13 residues. The CDR3 reads CASIPSGYNEQFF. DNA for the CDR3: TGTGCCAGTATCCCTAGCGGTTACAATGAGCAGTTCTTC.